This T cell receptor (beta chain) is from a study of shared clonotypes between healthy human individuals. Profiled with immunoSEQ multiplex PCR; TCRdb holds only in-frame clones, not every one. This sample carries 950,000 to 1,300,000 clones, about 74% of them seen once, and the ten largest clones take approximately 1.5%. This clone has only a few counts. Antigen unknown. The CDR3 has 15 amino acids. Study conclusions and caveats: A small donor pool kept down the genetic and exposure-history diversity that was represented. Only blood was sampled, and tissue TCR repertoires likely differ from blood ones.

The sample consisted of memory CD4+ T cells sorted from blood. Subset indicated: CD45RA-negative fraction. This sequence joins TRBV21-1 and TRBJ2-3; TRBD1, the D gene given by the table, was not confirmed from the DNA. TRBV21-1 is deemed a pseudogene. The source is a man in his late teens or twenties in good health. This chain's CDR3 is CASRQGYTNTDTQYF. CDR3 coding DNA: TGTGCCAGCAGGCAGGGGTATACTAACACAGATACGCAGTATTTT.